The 30 T cell receptor beta chains given below trace back to one sample, sequenced in a study of blood T cells in healthy people across ages. Together with a sample-barcoded 5' primer, a J-beta primer mix was included in a second PCR lasting roughly 6 to 12 cycles. TCRdb ran MiXCR on the 5' RACE reads and lists one entry per CDR3 protein. Among under 1,000,000 distinct CDR3 sequences listed, around 50% were seen once. Sequences were obtained from blood. Receptor source: a man aged 80 or over in good health.

This rearrangement joins TRBV30 to TRBJ2-5; TRBD1 aligns across 9 bases. The CDR3 extends over 14 amino acids. Germline CDR1 GTSNPN, CDR2 SVGIG (reference sequence). V dropped 0 bases and J dropped 11; count of bases not matched to a gene: 10. The CDR3 sequence: CAWSVDRGWGEQYF. CDR3 sequence (DNA): TGTGCCTGGAGTGTGGACAGGGGATGGGGGGAGCAGTACTTC.

The V call is TRBV7-3, the J call TRBJ2-1, with TRBD2 matching 12 bases. J lost 6 bases, V lost 0 bases, and 6 bases had no gene match. Per germline, CDR1 SGHTA and CDR2 FQGTGA. This CDR3 contains 17 residues. The CDR3 region has the DNA TGTGCCAGCAGCTTAACGCCCGCGACTAGCGGGGGCAATGAGCAGTTCTTC. It yields the protein CASSLTPATSGGNEQFF.

This clonotype was found a few times. The CDR3 sequence is CASSWGTGMGEQYF. DNA of the CDR3: TGTGCCAGCAGCTGGGGGACAGGGATGGGCGAGCAGTACTTC. This chain joins TRBV5-6 and TRBJ2-5; 9 positions agree with TRBD1. The DNA end is more similar to TRBJ2-7, so the J call may be wrong. The germline gives CDR1 SGHDT, CDR2 YYEEEE. The CDR3 consists of 14 residues.

This clonotype was counted only a few times. This chain uses TRBV29-1 with TRBJ2-7, with a possible D match to TRBD2 (6 bases). The CDR3 sequence is 12 residues long. CDR1 and CDR2 from the germline V gene are SQVTM and ANQGSEA. Trimming removed 4 bases from V and 3 bases from J, with 10 bases in between. The CDR3 loop is CSVGDWNYEQYF. The CDR3 DNA reads TGCAGCGTTGGGGACTGGAACTACGAGCAGTACTTC.

This clonotype showed up many times. This sequence joins TRBV28 and TRBJ2-1, with TRBD2 matching over 10 bases. V trimming: 3 bases; J trimming: 7 bases; junction bases outside the gene matches: 6. The CDR3 is made up of 15 amino acids. Germline CDR1 MDHEN, CDR2 SYDVKM. In DNA form, the CDR3 reads TGTGCCAGCAGTTTTTCTAGCGGGAGTAGGAATGAGCAGTTCTTC. Translated: CASSFSSGSRNEQFF.

The rearrangement links TRBV9 to TRBJ1-4; TRBD1 aligns across 8 bases. This CDR3 contains 15 residues. Germline V lookup: CDR1 SGDLS, CDR2 YYNGEE. Germline trimming cut 4 bases from V and 7 bases from J; bases unmatched to any gene: 9. CDR3 DNA sequence: TGTGCCAGCAGCACCACCGGACAGGGCATTGAAAAACTGTTTTTT. Its translation: CASSTTGQGIEKLFF.

In the case of this clonotype: A read error may be the cause here, since a much bigger clone is one base away. This chain links TRBV4-1 with TRBJ2-1; D is perhaps TRBD2 (6 bases). The DNA matches TRBJ2-7 better at its end, which makes the J call doubtful. This CDR3 is 15 amino acids long. Germline CDR1 reads MGHRA; CDR2 reads YSYEKL. The CDR3 loop is CASSQGTDTYNEQYF. The CDR3 bases are TGCGCCAGCAGCCAGGGGACTGATACCTACAATGAGCAGTACTTC.

The chain has TRBV4-2 and TRBJ2-7, with TRBD2 matching 9 bases. J lost 3 bases, V lost 2 bases, and 5 bases had no gene match. This CDR3 has 15 residues. Germline loops: CDR1 LGHNA, CDR2 YNFKEQ. Here the CDR3 reads CASSQTTSGLYEQYF. Here the CDR3 DNA reads TGTGCCAGCAGCCAAACAACTAGCGGGCTCTACGAGCAGTACTTC.

The chain joins TRBV4-2 to TRBJ2-7, with a weak D call TRBD1 (5 bases). In germline, CDR1 is LGHNA, CDR2 YNFKEQ. Trimming took off 0 bases at V and 3 bases at J, with 12 bases between the two ends. The CDR3 totals 15 residues. Here the CDR3 reads CASSQDRQSIYEQYF. CDR3 DNA: TGTGCCAGCAGCCAAGATAGACAGTCTATCTACGAGCAGTACTTC.

The chain uses TRBV5-6 and TRBJ2-7; D gene unclear. The germline V gene has CDR1 SGHDT and CDR2 YYEEEE. The CDR3 is made up of 13 amino acids. V was clipped by 5 bases and J by 3 bases, with 12 bases between them. This CDR3 is CASSIGLDYEQYF. The CDR3 DNA follows: TGTGCCAGCAGTATCGGGCTAGACTACGAGCAGTACTTC.

V usage is TRBV6-2 or TRBV6-3 and J usage is TRBJ2-7, with 11 bases identical to TRBD2. The germline V gene has CDR1 MNHEY and CDR2 SVGEGT. CDR3 size: 15 residues. Losses at the gene ends were 5 bases for V and 7 bases for J; bases not matched to a gene: 10. The CDR3 loop reads CASSDTSGSFNEQYF. The CDR3 nucleotides are TGTGCCAGCAGTGACACTAGCGGGAGTTTCAATGAGCAGTACTTC.

Worth noting for this clonotype: A single base separates this from a much larger clone, so it may be a read error. The chain joins TRBV29-1 to TRBJ2-7; no firm D call. V lost 6 bases, J lost 3 bases, and 15 bases lay in between. The V gene's germline CDR1 is SQVTM and CDR2 ANQGSEA. This CDR3 has 13 amino acids. CDR3 amino acids: CSVPSPAGYEQYF. The DNA of the CDR3 is TGCAGCGTCCCTAGTCCGGCTGGCTACGAGCAGTACTTC.

Concerning this clonotype itself: The junction and the germline gene differ at one end; a read error may be behind it. The CDR3 spells CASSLGTGDYDEQFF. The CDR3 nucleotides are TGTGCCAGCAGTTTAGGGACAGGAGACTACGATGAGCAGTTCTTC. The V and J genes are TRBV6-6 and TRBJ2-1; TRBD1 agrees at 8 bases. Germline V gene data show CDR1 as MNHNY and CDR2 as SVGAGI (reference sequence). This CDR3 spans 15 amino acids.

This clonotype was seen only a few times. The CDR3 coding sequence is TGTGCCAGCAGCTTGACAGGGGGTATGAACACTGAAGCTTTCTTT. Amino acid sequence: CASSLTGGMNTEAFF. The chain joins TRBV7-2 to TRBJ1-1, with 9 bases identical to TRBD1. The germline gives CDR1 SGHTA, CDR2 FQGNSA. J gave up 0 bases and V 3 bases, and 2 bases lay outside the gene matches. This CDR3 has 15 amino acids.

This clonotype has a single count. V gene TRBV3-1 combines with J gene TRBJ2-5; TRBD2 might be the D (6 bases). The CDR3 has 13 amino acids. CDR1 and CDR2 (germline): LGHDT, YNNKEL (reference sequence). The V and J ends lost 0 bases and 13 bases respectively, with 15 bases between them. CDR3 residues: CASSQDLGGSTYF. The CDR3 region has the DNA TGTGCCAGCAGCCAAGATCTAGGAGGGAGTACGTACTTC.

Regarding this clonotype: A junction end diverges from the germline sequence, so it may reflect a read error. The rearrangement uses TRBV6-1 and TRBJ2-5; TRBD1 aligns across 9 bases. The CDR3 is 14 residues long. Germline CDR1 is MNHNS and CDR2 is SASEGT. This chain's CDR3 is CTSSPRQGGETQYF. CDR3 bases: TGTACCAGCAGTCCGCGACAGGGGGGAGAGACCCAGTACTTC.

The chain employs TRBV28 and TRBJ2-5, with D maybe TRBD2 (7 bases). The germline V gene has CDR1 MDHEN and CDR2 SYDVKM. The CDR3 loop spans 14 amino acids. Trimming removed 6 bases from V and 4 bases from J, with 15 bases in between. The CDR3 spells CASRGRGVAETQYF. The CDR3 DNA reads as TGTGCCAGCAGGGGGAGGGGGGTAGCAGAGACCCAGTACTTC.

This clonotype was picked up many times. This chain connects TRBV12-3 or TRBV12-4 to TRBJ2-7; TRBD2 agrees at 7 bases. CDR3 length: 16 amino acids. Trimming cost V 3 bases and J 6 bases; bases outside gene matches: 14. The CDR3 reads CASSFTGGSVSGEQYF. The CDR3 DNA sequence: TGTGCCAGCAGTTTTACCGGCGGGAGCGTGTCGGGCGAGCAGTACTTC.

The V call is TRBV12-3 or TRBV12-4, the J call TRBJ2-1, with 9 bases aligning to TRBD2. The V segment lost 3 bases and the J segment 8 bases; nucleotides outside the gene matches: 11. The CDR3 is 16 amino acids. The CDR3 nucleotides are TGTGCCAGCAGTTTGAAGGCGGGAGGGGGGAGCTATGAGCAGTTCTTC. Encoded protein: CASSLKAGGGSYEQFF.

This clonotype has a count of ten or more. V is TRBV29-1 and J is TRBJ1-1, with 7 nucleotides matching TRBD1. The CDR3 extends over 12 amino acids. J was trimmed by 11 bases and V by 7 bases; bases with no gene match: 13. Germline CDR1 and CDR2: SQVTM and ANQGSEA. Written as DNA, the CDR3 is TGCAGCGCGGGACAGACCGGTCGGGACGCTTTCTTT. Translated, it gives CSAGQTGRDAFF.

The J gene is TRBJ2-7, the V gene TRBV27, with 11 positions matching TRBD1. The J call may not be correct, given that the DNA end is closer to TRBJ2-5. This CDR3 spans 16 amino acids. The germline V gene has CDR1 MNHEY and CDR2 SMNVEV (reference sequence). CDR3 loop: CASNFPGQGERETQYF. The DNA for the CDR3 is TGTGCCAGCAACTTCCCGGGACAGGGGGAGCGGGAGACCCAGTACTTC.

V and J are TRBV7-2 and TRBJ2-3, with 8 bases aligning to TRBD2. The length of the CDR3 is 18 residues. Trimming removed 5 bases from V and 1 base from J; junction bases left unmatched: 14. CDR1 and CDR2 from the germline V gene are SGHTA and FQGNSA. The CDR3 DNA is TGTGCCAGCAGCAAAAGGGGGGGGGTAGCGGGGCGCACAGATACGCAGTATTTT. Its translation: CASSKRGGVAGRTDTQYF.

A word on this clonotype: Sequence at one end of the junction differs from germline and may be a read error. This chain joins TRBV7-3 and TRBJ2-1; D possibly corresponds to TRBD2 (6 bases). CDR1 is SGHTA and CDR2 is FQGTGA in the germline V gene. The CDR3 spans 15 residues. The CDR3 protein is CASSLILAEYNERFF. In nucleotides, the CDR3 is TGTGCCAGCAGCTTAATATTAGCGGAGTACAATGAGCGGTTCTTC.

This chain uses TRBV12-3 or TRBV12-4 with TRBJ2-3, with 10 bases that match TRBD2. The CDR3 sequence is 15 residues long. Trimming took 7 bases from V and 1 from J; bases not matched to a gene: 5. CDR3 protein: CASTWTSGGTDTQYF. The CDR3 DNA reads TGTGCCAGCACCTGGACTAGCGGTGGCACAGATACGCAGTATTTT.

This clonotype was picked up many times. The V call is TRBV6-2 or TRBV6-3, the J call TRBJ2-7; D possibly corresponds to TRBD2 (6 bases). CDR3 length equals 11 residues. CDR1 and CDR2 (germline): MNHEY, SVGEGT. CDR3 sequence: CASGLNYEQYF. The CDR3 coding sequence is TGTGCAAGCGGGCTCAACTACGAGCAGTACTTC.

In DNA form, the CDR3 reads TGTGCCAGCAGTGGACTAGCGGGAGTTGACGGGGAGCTGTTTTTT. Encoded protein: CASSGLAGVDGELFF. V and J are TRBV12-3 or TRBV12-4 and TRBJ2-2, with 13 bases matching TRBD2. The CDR3 covers 15 residues. V shed 5 bases and J 7 bases; nucleotides not matched to a gene: 4.

This chain links TRBV6-5 with TRBJ1-1; D is possibly TRBD1 (5 bases). Trimming took 0 bases from V and 6 from J, leaving 8 bases between them. CDR3 size: 13 residues. Germline V gene lookup returns CDR1 MNHEY and CDR2 SVGAGI. CDR3 sequence (DNA): TGTGCCAGCAGTTACTCGATCAGGGCTGAAGCTTTCTTT. This sequence encodes CASSYSIRAEAFF.

In this sample, this clonotype turned up a few times. The CDR3 is CASSLSVSSSYEQYF. In DNA, the CDR3 is TGTGCCAGCAGCTTGTCCGTCAGTAGCTCCTACGAGCAGTACTTC. The V call is TRBV5-5, the J call TRBJ2-7; D gene uncertain. In germline, CDR1 is SGHKS, CDR2 YYEKEE (reference sequence). The CDR3 is 15 amino acids. V was pared by 1 base and J by 0 bases, with 11 bases between. The full variable domain, completed using reference TRBV5-5 and TRBJ2-7, is DAGVTQSPTHLIKTRGQQVTLRCSPISGHKSVSWYQQVLGQGPQFIFQYYEKEERGRGNFPDRFSARQFPNYSSELNVNALLLGDSALYLCASSLSVSSSYEQYFGPGTRLTVT.

The CDR3 DNA sequence: TGTGCCAGCAGTTTATATGGGGCGCATAGAGATACGCAGTATTTT. This gives the protein CASSLYGAHRDTQYF. The chain has TRBV27 and TRBJ2-3, with a weak D call TRBD1 (5 bases). Trimming stripped 1 base from V and 5 bases from J, with 13 bases between. Germline CDR1 and CDR2: MNHEY and SMNVEV (reference sequence). This CDR3 is 15 amino acids long.

The chain links TRBV27 to TRBJ1-2; 7 nucleotides line up with TRBD1. Trimming cost V 5 bases and J 4 bases; bases outside gene matches: 7. This CDR3 is 14 amino acids long. Germline values: CDR1 MNHEY, CDR2 SMNVEV (reference sequence). CDR3 DNA sequence: TGTGCCAGCAGTGCCCCGCGACAGGGCTATGGCTACACCTTC. Protein: CASSAPRQGYGYTF.